The rows below give T cell receptor beta chains drawn from one sample of a study of Ad26.COV2.S vaccination and SARS-CoV-2 variants. This table comes from immunoSEQ multiplex PCR, and its TCRdb copy is limited to in-frame clones, with some not included. In the table there are 350,000 to 450,000 clones, roughly 87% of which are singletons. Source: peripheral blood, taken in a trial of Ad26.COV2.S vaccine versus placebo. These TCRs come from a person between 18 and 59 years old who received the Ad26.COV2.S COVID-19 vaccine or a placebo. Each CDR3 is given with its conserved first and last residue. The D gene is left open where the match is weak. The size entry is marked missing in some rows and otherwise reads once, few, many or a size class.

d_call clone_size j_call v_call cdr3_aa cdr3_nt
- - TRBJ1-1 TRBV3-1/TRBV3-2 CASSQSSLMNTEAFF TGTGCCAGCAGCCAAAGTTCGCTCATGAACACTGAAGCTTTCTTT
- - TRBJ2-3 TRBV14 CASSQRDSYTDTQYF TGTGCCAGCAGCCAACGGGACTCGTACACAGATACGCAGTATTTT
TRBD2 - TRBJ2-1 TRBV7-9 CASSLEGTSGGSGFF TGTGCCAGCAGCTTAGAGGGGACTAGCGGGGGCAGTGGGTTCTTC
- once TRBJ2-5 TRBV21-1 CASSKEASGPSTQETQYF TGTGCCAGCAGCAAAGAAGCCAGCGGACCCTCAACTCAAGAGACCCAGTACTTC
- - TRBJ2-1 TRBV5-1 CASTRTGPYNEQFF TGCGCCAGCACCCGAACAGGGCCCTACAATGAGCAGTTCTTC
- - TRBJ2-2 TRBV15 CATSRNTGELFF TGTGCCACCAGCAGAAACACCGGGGAGCTGTTTTTT
- once TRBJ1-2 TRBV18 CASSPSGGNSNGYTF TGTGCCAGCTCACCGTCGGGGGGGAATTCGAATGGCTACACCTTC
- - TRBJ2-5 TRBV7-9 CASSPWGPQETQYF TGTGCCAGCAGCCCGTGGGGACCCCAAGAGACCCAGTACTTC
- - TRBJ2-3 TRBV11-2 CASSPRGTGTDTQYF TGTGCCAGCAGCCCAAGGGGGACGGGCACAGATACGCAGTATTTT
- few TRBJ1-6 TRBV19 CASKLGTINSPLHF TGTGCCAGTAAGCTCGGGACAATTAATTCACCCCTCCACTTT
- - TRBJ1-5 TRBV5-1 CASSPGREGVPQHF TGCGCCAGCAGCCCTGGACGGGAAGGGGTGCCCCAGCATTTT
- - TRBJ1-1 TRBV29-1 CSVERTGNAEAFF TGCAGCGTTGAACGGACGGGGAACGCTGAAGCTTTCTTT
- - TRBJ1-3 TRBV29-1 CSGIEGLNTIYF TGCAGTGGTATAGAAGGTTTAAACACCATATATTTT
TRBD1 - TRBJ1-6 TRBV27 CASRAPGQGRSPLHF TGTGCCAGCAGGGCCCCCGGACAGGGTCGGTCACCCCTCCACTTT
- - TRBJ2-3 TRBV24-1 CATSPLMGRGDTQYF TGTGCCACCAGCCCTTTGATGGGGCGGGGAGATACGCAGTATTTT
- once TRBJ2-7 TRBV19 CASSIGGDGTYEQYF TGTGCCAGTAGTATCGGCGGGGATGGGACCTACGAGCAGTACTTC
- - TRBJ2-1 TRBV10-3 CATWIPGNEQFF TGTGCCACCTGGATACCGGGGAATGAGCAGTTCTTC
- - TRBJ1-1 TRBV7-9 CASTPEAFF TGTGCCAGCACTCCTGAAGCTTTCTTT
- - TRBJ2-7 TRBV10-3 CAINPGRRYDEQYF TGTGCCATCAATCCGGGACGAAGGTACGACGAGCAGTACTTC
- - TRBJ2-7 TRBV6-5 CASSQQGSFEQYF TGTGCCAGCAGTCAACAAGGAAGTTTCGAGCAGTACTTC
- - TRBJ1-5 TRBV30 CAWSGLLGNQPQHF TGTGCCTGGAGTGGCCTCCTGGGGAATCAGCCCCAGCATTTT
TRBD2 - TRBJ2-7 TRBV3-1/TRBV3-2 CASSRGTSRRGYEQYF TGTGCCAGCAGCCGTGGGACTAGCCGGAGGGGGTACGAGCAGTACTTC
- few TRBJ1-5 TRBV4-1 CASSQGQAFNQPQHF TGCGCCAGCAGCCAAGGGCAGGCCTTCAATCAGCCCCAGCATTTT
TRBD2 - TRBJ2-4 TRBV6-2/TRBV6-3 CASSSGGSLAKNIQYF TGTGCCAGCAGTAGCGGGGGGTCCTTAGCCAAAAACATTCAGTACTTC
- - TRBJ2-7 TRBV2 CASSDSYLNYF TGTGCCAGCAGTGATAGTTACTTAAACTACTTC
- - TRBJ2-7 TRBV18 CASSPPGPGSYEQYF TGTGCCAGCTCACCACCGGGACCGGGTTCCTACGAGCAGTACTTC
TRBD1 - TRBJ2-7 TRBV4-1 CASSQGDSGYEQYF TGCGCCAGCAGCCAAGGGGACAGCGGATACGAGCAGTACTTC
TRBD1 - TRBJ1-1 TRBV3-1/TRBV3-2 CASSPTGVNTEAFF TGTGCCAGCAGCCCGACAGGGGTGAACACTGAAGCTTTCTTT
- - TRBJ2-2 TRBV11-2 CASSVRRTGELFF TGTGCCAGCAGCGTGCGACGGACCGGGGAGCTGTTTTTT
- - TRBJ1-3 TRBV5-1 CASSLDSSGNTIYF TGCGCCAGCAGCTTGGACAGCTCTGGAAACACCATATATTTT
TRBD1 - TRBJ1-6 TRBV6-5 CASSLQGNSPLHF TGTGCCAGCAGTTTACAGGGGAATTCACCCCTCCACTTT
- - TRBJ1-6 TRBV30 CAWAGTSNSPLHF TGTGCCTGGGCCGGGACTTCGAATTCACCCCTCCACTTT
TRBD1 - TRBJ1-1 TRBV9 CASSTGQGGGMNTEAFF TGTGCCAGCAGCACCGGACAGGGCGGGGGCATGAACACTGAAGCTTTCTTT
TRBD2 - TRBJ2-1 TRBV10-3 CAISESGGAGEQFF TGTGCCATCAGTGAGAGCGGGGGGGCCGGTGAGCAGTTCTTC
- - TRBJ1-3 TRBV25-1 CASSVTDQPGNTIYF TGTGCCAGCAGTGTCACAGATCAACCTGGAAACACCATATATTTT
- - TRBJ2-7 TRBV29-1 CSVGKNLYEQYF TGCAGCGTTGGCAAAAATCTTTACGAGCAGTACTTC
- - TRBJ2-1 TRBV20-1 CSASEWGPEQFF TGCAGTGCTAGTGAATGGGGTCCTGAGCAGTTCTTC
TRBD2 - TRBJ2-3 TRBV11-1 CASSLGTSGTDTQYF TGTGCCAGCAGCTTAGGGACTAGCGGCACAGATACGCAGTATTTT
- - TRBJ2-1 TRBV30 CAWSVLRNREQFF TGTGCCTGGAGTGTACTTAGGAACCGTGAGCAGTTCTTC
- - TRBJ2-5 TRBV14 CASSQNALQETQYF TGTGCCAGCAGCCAAAACGCCCTTCAAGAGACCCAGTACTTC
- - TRBJ1-2 TRBV7-2 CASSLDSYGYTF TGTGCCAGCAGCTTAGACAGCTATGGCTACACCTTC
TRBD2 - TRBJ2-7 TRBV27 CASSLMASGAYEQYF TGTGCCAGCAGTTTAATGGCTAGCGGAGCCTACGAGCAGTACTTC
TRBD2 - TRBJ2-1 TRBV19 CASSMVRAGGPSEQFF TGTGCCAGTAGTATGGTAAGGGCGGGGGGGCCTTCTGAGCAGTTCTTC
- - TRBJ2-3 TRBV3-1/TRBV3-2 CASSYEDQGLSTDTQYF TGTGCCAGCAGCTATGAGGATCAGGGCCTTAGCACAGATACGCAGTATTTT
TRBD2 - TRBJ2-1 TRBV10-2 CASGVWGGGALSYNEQFF TGCGCCAGCGGGGTTTGGGGCGGGGGGGCCCTCTCCTACAATGAGCAGTTCTTC
- - TRBJ1-6 TRBV18 CASSPFGSSYNSPLHF TGTGCCAGCTCACCATTTGGCAGCTCCTATAATTCACCCCTCCACTTT
- - TRBJ1-4 TRBV10-3 CAIRPGRGDEKLFF TGTGCCATCCGACCCGGGAGGGGTGACGAAAAACTGTTTTTT
- - TRBJ2-7 TRBV21-1 CASSKGKTGLRGGSHEQYF TGTGCCAGCAGCAAAGGAAAAACGGGCCTGAGGGGGGGGAGCCACGAGCAGTACTTC
- - TRBJ2-3 TRBV9 CASSAEHRGDTQYF TGTGCCAGCAGCGCGGAACATAGGGGGGATACGCAGTATTTT
TRBD2 - TRBJ2-5 TRBV13 CASSFTSGGARQTQYF TGTGCCAGCAGCTTTACTAGCGGGGGGGCACGTCAGACCCAGTACTTC
TRBD2 - TRBJ2-4 TRBV12-5 CASGLRGTSGGASKNIQYF TGTGCTAGTGGTCTACGAGGGACTAGCGGGGGGGCATCCAAAAACATTCAGTACTTC
TRBD1 - TRBJ2-7 TRBV27 CASSTGTDLYEQYF TGTGCCAGCAGTACCGGGACAGACCTATACGAGCAGTACTTC